This T cell receptor beta chain derives from a study of TIL therapy for anti-PD-1-resistant metastatic lung cancer. Study context: Progressing patients received lymphodepletion, expanded TIL infusion and IL-2.

The trim removed 4 bases at V and 0 bases at J, leaving 14 bases unmatched. The germline CDR1 and CDR2 sequences are LNHNV and YYDKDF (reference sequence). The CDR3 sequence is 18 residues long. This was the immunoSEQ v3 assay. TCRdb's table, derived via immunoSEQ multiplex PCR, lists solely in-frame clones and lacks some. The sample lists some 20,000 clones, 60% to 80% seen once, with around 7% in the top ten. On this clone: Antigen: not known.

The time point here: pre-treatment sample, taken before nivolumab and TIL therapy. Adults with stage 4 NSCLC were enrolled in a phase I trial. Findings of the study overall: Patients were highly selected, enriched for treatment-naive, never-smoker and oncogene-addicted cases.

V is TRBV15 and J is TRBJ1-1; 7 bases fit TRBD1. The sample here was blood, taken at baseline. The receptor comes from a person aged 30 to 80 with non-small cell lung cancer. As DNA, the CDR3 is TGTGCCACCAGCAAGGCTACCGGGACAGAAATTTTGAACACTGAAGCTTTCTTT. Its protein product is CATSKATGTEILNTEAFF.